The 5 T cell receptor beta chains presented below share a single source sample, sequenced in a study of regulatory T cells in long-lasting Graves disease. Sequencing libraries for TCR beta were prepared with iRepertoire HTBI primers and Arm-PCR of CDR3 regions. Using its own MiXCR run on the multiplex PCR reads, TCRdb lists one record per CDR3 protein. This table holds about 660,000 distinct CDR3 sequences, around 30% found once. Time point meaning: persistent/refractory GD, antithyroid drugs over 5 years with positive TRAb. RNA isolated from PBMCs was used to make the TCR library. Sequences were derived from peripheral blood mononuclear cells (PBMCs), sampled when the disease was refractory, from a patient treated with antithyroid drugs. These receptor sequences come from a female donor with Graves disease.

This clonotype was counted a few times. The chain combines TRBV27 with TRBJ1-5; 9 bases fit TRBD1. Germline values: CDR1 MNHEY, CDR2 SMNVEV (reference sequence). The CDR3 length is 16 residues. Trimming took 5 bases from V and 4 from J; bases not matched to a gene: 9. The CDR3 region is CASSPNYRGRNQPQHF. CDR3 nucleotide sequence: TGTGCCAGCAGTCCAAACTACAGGGGGCGGAATCAGCCCCAGCATTTT.

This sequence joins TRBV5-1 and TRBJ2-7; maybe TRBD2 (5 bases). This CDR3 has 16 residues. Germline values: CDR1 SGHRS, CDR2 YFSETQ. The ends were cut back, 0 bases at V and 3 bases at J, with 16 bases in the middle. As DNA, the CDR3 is TGCGCCAGCAGCTTGGCCAATGAGCGGCCGGACTACGAGCAGTACTTC. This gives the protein CASSLANERPDYEQYF. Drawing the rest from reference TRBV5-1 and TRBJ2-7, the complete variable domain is KAGVTQTPRYLIKTRGQQVTLSCSPISGHRSVSWYQQTPGQGLQFLFEYFSETQRNKGNFPGRFSGRQFSNSRSEMNVSTLELGDSALYLCASSLANERPDYEQYFGPGTRLTVT.

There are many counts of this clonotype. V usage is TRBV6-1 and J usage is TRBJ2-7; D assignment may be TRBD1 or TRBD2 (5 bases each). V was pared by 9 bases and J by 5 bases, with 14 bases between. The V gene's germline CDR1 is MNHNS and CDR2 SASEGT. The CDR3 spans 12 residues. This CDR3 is CARTGLENEQYF. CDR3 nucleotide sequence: TGTGCCAGGACGGGGCTAGAAAACGAGCAGTACTTC.

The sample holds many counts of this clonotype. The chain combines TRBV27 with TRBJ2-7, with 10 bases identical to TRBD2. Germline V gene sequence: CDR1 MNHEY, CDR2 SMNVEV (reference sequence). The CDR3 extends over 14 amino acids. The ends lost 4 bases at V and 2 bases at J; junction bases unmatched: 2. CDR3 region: CASSYSGGAYEQYF. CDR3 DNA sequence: TGTGCCAGCAGTTACAGCGGGGGGGCCTACGAGCAGTACTTC.

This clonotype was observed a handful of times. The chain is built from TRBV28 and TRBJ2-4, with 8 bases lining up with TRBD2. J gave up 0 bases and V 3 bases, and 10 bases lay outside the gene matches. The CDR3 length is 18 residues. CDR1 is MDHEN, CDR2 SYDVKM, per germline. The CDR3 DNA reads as TGTGCCAGCAGTTTTCATGGTAGCGGGACCCTAGCCAAAAACATTCAGTACTTC. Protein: CASSFHGSGTLAKNIQYF.